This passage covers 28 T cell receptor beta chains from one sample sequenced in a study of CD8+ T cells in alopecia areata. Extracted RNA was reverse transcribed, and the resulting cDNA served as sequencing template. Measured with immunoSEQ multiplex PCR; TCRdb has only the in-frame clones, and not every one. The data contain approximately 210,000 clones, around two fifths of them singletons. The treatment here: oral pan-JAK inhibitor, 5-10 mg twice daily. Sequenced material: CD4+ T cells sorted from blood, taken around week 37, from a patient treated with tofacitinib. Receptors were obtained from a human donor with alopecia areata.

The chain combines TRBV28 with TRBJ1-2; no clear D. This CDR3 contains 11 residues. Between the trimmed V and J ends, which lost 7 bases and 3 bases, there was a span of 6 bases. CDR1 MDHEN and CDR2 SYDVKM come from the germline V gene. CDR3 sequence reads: CASKGDYGYTF. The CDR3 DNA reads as TGTGCCAGCAAAGGTGACTATGGCTACACCTTC.

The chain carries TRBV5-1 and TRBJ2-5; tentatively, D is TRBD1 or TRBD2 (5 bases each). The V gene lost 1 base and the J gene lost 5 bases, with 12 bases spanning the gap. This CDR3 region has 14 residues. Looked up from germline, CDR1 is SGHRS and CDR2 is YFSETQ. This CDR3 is CASSLFGTMETQYF. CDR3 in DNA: TGCGCCAGCAGCTTGTTCGGGACCATGGAGACCCAGTACTTC.

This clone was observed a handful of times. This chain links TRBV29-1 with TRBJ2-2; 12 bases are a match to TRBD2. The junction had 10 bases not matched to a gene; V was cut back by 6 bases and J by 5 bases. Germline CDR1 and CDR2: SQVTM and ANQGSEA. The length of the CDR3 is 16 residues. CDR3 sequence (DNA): TGCAGCGTGAACCCTGGACTAGCGGGAAAGACCGGGGAGCTGTTTTTT. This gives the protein CSVNPGLAGKTGELFF.

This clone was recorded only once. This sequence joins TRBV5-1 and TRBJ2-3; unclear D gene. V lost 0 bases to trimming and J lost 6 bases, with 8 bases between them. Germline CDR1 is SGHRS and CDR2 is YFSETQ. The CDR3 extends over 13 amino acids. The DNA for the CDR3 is TGCGCCAGCAGCTTGGGACTTTCGGATACGCAGTATTTT. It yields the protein CASSLGLSDTQYF.

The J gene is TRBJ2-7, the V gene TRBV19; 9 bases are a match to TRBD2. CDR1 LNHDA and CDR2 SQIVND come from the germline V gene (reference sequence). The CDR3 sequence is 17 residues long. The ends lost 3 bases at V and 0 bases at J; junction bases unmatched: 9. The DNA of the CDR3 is TGTGCCAGTAGTATTAGGCCCAGCGGGAGGAACTCCTACGAGCAGTACTTC. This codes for CASSIRPSGRNSYEQYF.

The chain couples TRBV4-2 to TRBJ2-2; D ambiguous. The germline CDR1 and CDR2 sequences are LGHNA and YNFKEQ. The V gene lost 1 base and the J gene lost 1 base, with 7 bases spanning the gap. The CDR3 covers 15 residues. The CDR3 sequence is CASSQAGVNTGELFF. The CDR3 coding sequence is TGTGCCAGCAGCCAAGCAGGAGTGAACACCGGGGAGCTGTTTTTT.

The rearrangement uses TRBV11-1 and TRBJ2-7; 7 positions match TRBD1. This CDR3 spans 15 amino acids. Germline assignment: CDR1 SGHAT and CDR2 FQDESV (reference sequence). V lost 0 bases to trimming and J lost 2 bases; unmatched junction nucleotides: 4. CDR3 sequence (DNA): TGTGCCAGCAGCTTAGCGGGGGACAGCACCTACGAGCAGTACTTC. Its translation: CASSLAGDSTYEQYF.

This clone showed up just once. The CDR3 spells CASSRHGDIQYF. In nucleotides, the CDR3 is TGTGCCAGCAGCCGCCATGGAGACATTCAGTACTTC. The chain recombines TRBV6-5 with TRBJ2-4; no reliable D call. Germline CDR1 MNHEY, CDR2 SVGAGI. V was clipped by 6 bases and J by 8 bases, with 11 bases between them. The CDR3 runs 12 residues.

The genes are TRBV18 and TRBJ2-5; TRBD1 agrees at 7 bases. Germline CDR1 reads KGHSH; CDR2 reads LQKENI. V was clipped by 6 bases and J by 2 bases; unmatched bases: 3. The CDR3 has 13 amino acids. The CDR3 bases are TGTGCCAGCTCCCGGGGACAGCAAGAGACCCAGTACTTC. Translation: CASSRGQQETQYF.

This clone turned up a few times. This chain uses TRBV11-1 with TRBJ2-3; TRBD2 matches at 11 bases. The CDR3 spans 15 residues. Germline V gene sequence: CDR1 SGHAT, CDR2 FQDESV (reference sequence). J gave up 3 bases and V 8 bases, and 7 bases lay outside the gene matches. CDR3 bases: TGTGCCAGCCGGACTAGCGGGTTTCCAACAGATACGCAGTATTTT. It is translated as CASRTSGFPTDTQYF.

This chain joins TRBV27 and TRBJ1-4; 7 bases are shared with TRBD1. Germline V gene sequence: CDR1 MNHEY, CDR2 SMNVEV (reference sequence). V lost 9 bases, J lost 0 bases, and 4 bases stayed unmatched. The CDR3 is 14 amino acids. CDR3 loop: CASRQGPTNEKLFF. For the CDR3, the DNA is TGTGCCAGTCGACAGGGCCCAACTAATGAAAAACTGTTTTTT.

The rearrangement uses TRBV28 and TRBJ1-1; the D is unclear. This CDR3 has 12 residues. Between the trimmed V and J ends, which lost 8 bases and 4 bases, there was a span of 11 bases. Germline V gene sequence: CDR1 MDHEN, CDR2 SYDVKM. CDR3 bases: TGTGCCAGCGCAATTCTTAGCACTGAAGCTTTCTTT. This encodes CASAILSTEAFF.

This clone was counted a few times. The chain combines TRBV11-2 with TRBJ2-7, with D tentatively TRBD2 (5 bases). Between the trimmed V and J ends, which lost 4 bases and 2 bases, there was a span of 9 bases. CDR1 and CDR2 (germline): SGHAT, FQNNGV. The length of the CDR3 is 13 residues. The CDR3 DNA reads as TGTGCCAGCAGCTCTCGAGGGCCCTACGAGCAGTACTTC. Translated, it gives CASSSRGPYEQYF.

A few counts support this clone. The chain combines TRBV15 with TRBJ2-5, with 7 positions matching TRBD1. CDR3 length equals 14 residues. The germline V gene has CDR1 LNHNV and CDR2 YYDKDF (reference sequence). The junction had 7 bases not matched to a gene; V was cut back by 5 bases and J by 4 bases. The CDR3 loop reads CATSRRQGSETQYF. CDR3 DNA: TGTGCCACCAGCCGTCGACAGGGCTCAGAGACCCAGTACTTC.

The CDR3 bases are TGTGCCAGCAGTCAGGACAGAAAGAGCTCCTACAATGAGCAGTTCTTC. This translates into CASSQDRKSSYNEQFF. The rearrangement joins TRBV7-2 to TRBJ2-1; D possibly corresponds to TRBD1 (6 bases). The CDR3 totals 16 residues. The V end was cut by 6 bases, the J end by 0 bases, with 15 bases between. Germline values: CDR1 SGHTA, CDR2 FQGNSA.

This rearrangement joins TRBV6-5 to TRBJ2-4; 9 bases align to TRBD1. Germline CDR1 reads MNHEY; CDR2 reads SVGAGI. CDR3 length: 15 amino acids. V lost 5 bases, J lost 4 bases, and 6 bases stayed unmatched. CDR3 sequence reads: CASSPNDRGKNIQYF. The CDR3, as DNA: TGTGCCAGCAGTCCTAACGACAGGGGGAAAAACATTCAGTACTTC.

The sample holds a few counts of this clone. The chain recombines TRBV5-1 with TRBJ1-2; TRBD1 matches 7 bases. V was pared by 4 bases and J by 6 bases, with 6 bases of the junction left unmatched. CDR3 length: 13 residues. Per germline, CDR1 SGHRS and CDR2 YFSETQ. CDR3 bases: TGCGCCAGCAGCCGGGACAGAAACAATGGCTACACCTTC. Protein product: CASSRDRNNGYTF.

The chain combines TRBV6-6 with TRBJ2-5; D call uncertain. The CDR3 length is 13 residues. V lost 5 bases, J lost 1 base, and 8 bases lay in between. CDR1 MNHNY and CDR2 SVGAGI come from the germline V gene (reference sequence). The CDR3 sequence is CASSAVLQETQYF. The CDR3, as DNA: TGTGCCAGCAGTGCCGTGCTCCAAGAGACCCAGTACTTC.

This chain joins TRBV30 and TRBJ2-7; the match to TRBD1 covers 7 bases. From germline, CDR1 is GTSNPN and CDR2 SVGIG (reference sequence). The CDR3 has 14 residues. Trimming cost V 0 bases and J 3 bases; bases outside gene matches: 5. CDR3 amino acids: CAWSVGGQDYEQYF. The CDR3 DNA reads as TGTGCCTGGAGTGTAGGCGGACAGGACTACGAGCAGTACTTC.

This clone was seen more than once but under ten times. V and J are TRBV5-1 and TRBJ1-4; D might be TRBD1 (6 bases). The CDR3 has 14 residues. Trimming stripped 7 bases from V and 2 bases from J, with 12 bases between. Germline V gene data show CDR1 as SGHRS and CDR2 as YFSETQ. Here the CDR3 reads CASSPQGTNEKLFF. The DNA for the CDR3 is TGCGCCAGCTCGCCGCAGGGGACTAATGAAAAACTGTTTTTT. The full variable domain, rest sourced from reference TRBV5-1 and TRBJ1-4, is KAGVTQTPRYLIKTRGQQVTLSCSPISGHRSVSWYQQTPGQGLQFLFEYFSETQRNKGNFPGRFSGRQFSNSRSEMNVSTLELGDSALYLCASSPQGTNEKLFFGSGTQLSVL.

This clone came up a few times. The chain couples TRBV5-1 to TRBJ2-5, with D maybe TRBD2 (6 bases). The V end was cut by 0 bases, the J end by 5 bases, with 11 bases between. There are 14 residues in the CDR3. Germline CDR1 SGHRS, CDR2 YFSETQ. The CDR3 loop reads CASSLVAAGETQYF. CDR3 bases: TGCGCCAGCAGCTTGGTTGCGGCGGGGGAGACCCAGTACTTC.

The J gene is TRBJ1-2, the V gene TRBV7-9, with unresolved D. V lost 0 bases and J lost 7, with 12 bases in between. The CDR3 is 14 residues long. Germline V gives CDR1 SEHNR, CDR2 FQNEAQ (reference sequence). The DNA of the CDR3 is TGTGCCAGCAGCTTAGCGCAAGGAGGATCTGGCTACACCTTC. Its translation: CASSLAQGGSGYTF. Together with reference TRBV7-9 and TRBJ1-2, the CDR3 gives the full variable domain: DTGVSQNPRHKITKRGQNVTFRCDPISEHNRLYWYRQTLGQGPEFLTYFQNEAQLEKSRLLSDRFSAERPKGSFSTLEIQRTEQGDSAMYLCASSLAQGGSGYTFGSGTRLTVV.

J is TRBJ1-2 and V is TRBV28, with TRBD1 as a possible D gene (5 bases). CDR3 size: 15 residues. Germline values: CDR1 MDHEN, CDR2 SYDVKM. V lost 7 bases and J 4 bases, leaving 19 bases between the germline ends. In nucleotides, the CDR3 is TGTGCCAGCACTCCTCCTACACGGACAATCTATGGCTACACCTTC. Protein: CASTPPTRTIYGYTF.

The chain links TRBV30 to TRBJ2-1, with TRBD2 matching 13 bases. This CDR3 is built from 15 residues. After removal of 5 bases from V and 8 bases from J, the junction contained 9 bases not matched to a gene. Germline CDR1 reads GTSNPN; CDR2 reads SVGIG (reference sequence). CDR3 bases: TGTGCCTGGCAAAAGACTAGCGGGAGGTTCGATGAGCAGTTCTTC. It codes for CAWQKTSGRFDEQFF.

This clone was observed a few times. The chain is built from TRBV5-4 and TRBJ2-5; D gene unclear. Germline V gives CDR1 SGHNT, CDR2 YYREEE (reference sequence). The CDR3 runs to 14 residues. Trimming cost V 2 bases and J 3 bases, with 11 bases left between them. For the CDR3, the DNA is TGTGCCAGCAGCTTTGATTCTAGGGAAGAGACCCAGTACTTC. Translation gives CASSFDSREETQYF.

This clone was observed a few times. CDR3 sequence (DNA): TGTGCCAGCAGCTTACCCTTGGACAGGAACACCGGGGAGCTGTTTTTT. This gives the protein CASSLPLDRNTGELFF. The V gene is TRBV13, the J gene TRBJ2-2; perhaps TRBD1 as D (6 bases). Germline CDR1 reads PRHDT; CDR2 reads FYEKMQ (reference sequence). V was pared by 2 bases and J by 1 base, with 11 bases between. CDR3 length: 16 amino acids.

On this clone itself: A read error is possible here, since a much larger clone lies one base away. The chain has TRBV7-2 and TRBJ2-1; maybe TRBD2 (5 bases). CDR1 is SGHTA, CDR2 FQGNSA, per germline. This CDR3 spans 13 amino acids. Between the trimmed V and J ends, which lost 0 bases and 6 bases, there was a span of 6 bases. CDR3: CASSLARGNEQFF. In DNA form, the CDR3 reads TGTGCCAGCAGCTTAGCCCGGGGCAATGAGCAGTTCTTC.

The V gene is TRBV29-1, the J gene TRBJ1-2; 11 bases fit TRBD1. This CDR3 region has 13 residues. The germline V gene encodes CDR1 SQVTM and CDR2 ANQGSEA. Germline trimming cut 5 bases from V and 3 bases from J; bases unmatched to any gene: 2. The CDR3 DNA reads TGCAGCGTTCGGGACAGGGGGGACTATGGCTACACCTTC. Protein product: CSVRDRGDYGYTF.